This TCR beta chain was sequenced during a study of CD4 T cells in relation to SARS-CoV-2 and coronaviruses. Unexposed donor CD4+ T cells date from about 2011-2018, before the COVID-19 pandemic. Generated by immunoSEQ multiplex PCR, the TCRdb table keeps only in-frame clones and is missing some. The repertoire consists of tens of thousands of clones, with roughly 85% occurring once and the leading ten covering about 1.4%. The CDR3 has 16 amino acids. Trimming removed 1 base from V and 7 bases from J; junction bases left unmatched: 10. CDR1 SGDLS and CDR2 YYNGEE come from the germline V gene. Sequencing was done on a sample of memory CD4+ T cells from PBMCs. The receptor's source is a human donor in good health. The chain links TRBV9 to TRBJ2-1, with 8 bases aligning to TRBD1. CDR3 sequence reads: CASSVFLDREMNEQFF. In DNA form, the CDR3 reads TGTGCCAGCAGCGTATTTCTGGACAGGGAAATGAATGAGCAGTTCTTC.